This TCR beta chain was recovered during a study of cytomegalovirus exposure and HLA in healthy donors. General study points: Sequencing probably produced one cluster of sequence variants that were highly shared. A few CMV-associated chains proved CMV antigen-specific in vitro.

This clone has only one observation. The antigen remains undetermined. The PCR was carried out with 60 Vbeta primers and 13 Jbeta primers. Sequencing was performed with immunoSEQ multiplex PCR; in TCRdb, only in-frame clones are kept and a portion is missing. The sample includes approximately 100,000 clones, 75% of them seen just once. The length of the CDR3 is 14 residues. V gave up 4 bases and J gave up 7 bases; unmatched junction bases: 6. CDR1 is SGHVS, CDR2 FQNEAQ, per germline. Sequencing was performed on PBMCs. This chain joins TRBV7-8 and TRBJ2-7; 11 nucleotides match TRBD1. This receptor was identified in a woman aged 18 to 35 in good health and CMV-seropositive. In DNA, the CDR3 is TGTGCCAGCAGCTGGGGACAGGGGGTCGGGGAGCAGTACTTC. Its translation: CASSWGQGVGEQYF.